The rows below give T cell receptor beta chains drawn from one sample of a study of T cells in Graves' hyperthyroidism and ophthalmopathy. TCRdb recomputed calls from the multiplex PCR reads with MiXCR, one row per CDR3 protein. In the table there are approximately 870,000 distinct CDR3 sequences, about two fifths of which are singletons. The sequencing sample was made of blood. All receptors come from a young man with Graves' hyperthyroidism. Both conserved end residues are part of each CDR3. A D gene is named only where the DNA matches it firmly. Rows may omit the clone size; those that give it use once, few, many or a size class.

D: .
J: TRBJ1-1
size: .
V: TRBV4-1
length: 16
DNA: TGCGCCAGCAGCGAAGAGGATCCAGGCGCAAACACTGAAGCTTTCTTT
CDR3: CASSEEDPGANTEAFF

D: TRBD2
J: TRBJ2-7
size: .
V: TRBV11-2
length: 16
DNA: TGTGCCAGCAGCTTATGGAGGCGGGAGACGTCGTACGAGCAGTACTTC
CDR3: CASSLWRRETSYEQYF

D: .
J: TRBJ2-2
size: .
V: TRBV5-1
length: 14
DNA: TGCGCCAGCAGCTTGGTAGCGAACACCGGGGAGCTGTCTTGG
CDR3: CASSLVANTGELSW

D: .
J: TRBJ1-6
size: .
V: TRBV24-1
length: 14
DNA: TGTGCCAGCAGTGATTTGGGGGCTGATTCACCCCTCCACTTT
CDR3: CASSDLGADSPLHF

D: .
J: TRBJ2-1
size: .
V: TRBV20-1
length: 14
DNA: TGCAGTGCTAGTGAGGGGGCGGGGTACAATGAGCAGTTCTTC
CDR3: CSASEGAGYNEQFF

D: .
J: TRBJ2-6
size: .
V: TRBV20-1
length: 12
DNA: TGCAGTGCGAGGATCGGGGCCAACGTCCTGACTTTC
CDR3: CSARIGANVLTF

D: .
J: TRBJ1-2
size: .
V: TRBV5-1
length: 16
DNA: TGTGCCAGCAGCTTGGATCCGGGCCCAGGCTACTATGGCTACACCTTC
CDR3: CASSLDPGPGYYGYTF

D: TRBD1
J: TRBJ1-1
size: once
V: TRBV6-1
length: 13
DNA: TGTGCCAGCAGCCCAACCTGGGACAGTGAAGCTTTCTTT
CDR3: CASSPTWDSEAFF

D: TRBD1
J: TRBJ1-2
size: .
V: TRBV29-1
length: 14
DNA: TGCAGCGTTGACCCCGGGGCAGGGGGTAGTGGCTACACCTTC
CDR3: CSVDPGAGGSGYTF

D: .
J: TRBJ1-2
size: .
V: TRBV12-3/TRBV12-4
length: 12
DNA: TGTGCCAGCAGTTTGGGGGCCTCGGGCTACACCTTC
CDR3: CASSLGASGYTF

D: .
J: TRBJ1-5
size: .
V: TRBV10-3
length: 15
DNA: TGTGCCATCAGTGCAGAAGGGGACACAAATCAGCCCCAGCATTTT
CDR3: CAISAEGDTNQPQHF

D: .
J: TRBJ2-7
size: many
V: TRBV9
length: 13
DNA: TGTGCCAGCAGCGCCGCAGGAGGTAGCGAGCAGTACTTC
CDR3: CASSAAGGSEQYF

D: TRBD2
J: TRBJ2-5
size: many
V: TRBV7-2
length: 15
DNA: TGTGCCAGCAGTATAGCGGGAAGGTCAACAGAGACCCAGTACTTC
CDR3: CASSIAGRSTETQYF